This TCR beta chain comes out of a study of blood T cell repertoires in COVID-19. Overall study context: PBMCs, B-cell-depleted T cells, or T cells were the source of the cDNA or gDNA that made up the material.

Residents of 24 US areas, aged roughly 18 to 89 years, made up the participants. Clinical history as reported by participants underpinned cohort assignment. Donors in Cohort 3 counted as recovered after two negative PCRs, clearance, or symptom resolution. Germline V gene lookup returns CDR1 MNHNS and CDR2 SASEGT. Trimming shortened V by 2 bases and J by 3 bases, and 10 bases separated the two germline ends. This CDR3 has 14 residues. The method was immunoSEQ multiplex PCR; TCRdb's version includes in-frame clones alone and lacks a portion of them. The sample lists 200,000 or so clones, 65% to 85% occurring once.

This TCR was recovered from a middle-aged man who had recovered from COVID-19. The rearrangement links TRBV6-1 to TRBJ1-2, with D possibly TRBD1 on 5 matching bases. The sequenced material came from PBMCs or T cells enriched from blood (not recorded which). Written as DNA, the CDR3 is TGTGCCAGCAGTGAACCGGGCAGGGACTATGGCTACACCTTC. Translation gives CASSEPGRDYGYTF.